The clone carrying this T cell receptor (beta chain) was seen only a few times. Antigen unknown. An end of the junction differs from the germline gene, which may be a read error. Template material for amplifying TCR beta CDR3 regions consisted of RNA transcripts. HTBI primers drove first-round RT-PCR of the TCR CDR3. TCRdb re-called the multiplex PCR reads through MiXCR, storing one row per CDR3 protein. This sample has roughly 740,000 distinct CDR3 sequences, with about 16% found just once. This entry comes from a study of T cells in Graves' hyperthyroidism and ophthalmopathy. As for the study in general: Any treatment followed the collection of peripheral blood at initial diagnosis.

General study findings and limits: Separating ophthalmopathy from stable hyperthyroidism was achieved by a 13 V-J model.

On the basis of clinical symptoms, serum thyroxine and TRAb, thyroid ultrasound and orbital computed tomography, diagnoses were made. This clonotype was obtained from a man aged 18-30 years with Graves' hyperthyroidism. Material: blood.

Here the CDR3 reads CASSQDPQYEQYF. The CDR3 region has the DNA TGTGCTAGCAGCCAAGATCCCCAATACGAGCAGTACTTC. The V call is TRBV3-1, the J call TRBJ2-7, with D uncertain. The length of the CDR3 is 13 residues. Per the germline V gene, CDR1 is LGHDT and CDR2 is YNNKEL (reference sequence).